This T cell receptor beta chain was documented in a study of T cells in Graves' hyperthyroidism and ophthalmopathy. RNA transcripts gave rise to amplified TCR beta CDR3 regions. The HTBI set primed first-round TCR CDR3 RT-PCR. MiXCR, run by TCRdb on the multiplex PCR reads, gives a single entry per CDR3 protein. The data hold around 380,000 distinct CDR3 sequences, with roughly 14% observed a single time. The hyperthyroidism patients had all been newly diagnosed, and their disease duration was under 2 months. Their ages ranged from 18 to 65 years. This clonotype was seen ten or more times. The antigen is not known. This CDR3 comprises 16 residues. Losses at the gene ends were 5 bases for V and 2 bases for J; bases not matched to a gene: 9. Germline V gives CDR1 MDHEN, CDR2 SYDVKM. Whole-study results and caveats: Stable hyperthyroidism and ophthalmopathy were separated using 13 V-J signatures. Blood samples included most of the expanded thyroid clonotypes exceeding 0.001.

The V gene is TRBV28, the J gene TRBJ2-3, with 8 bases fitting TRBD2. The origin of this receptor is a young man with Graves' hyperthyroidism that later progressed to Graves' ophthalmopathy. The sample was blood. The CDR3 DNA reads TGTGCCAGCAGTACCCTACCAGCGGGGGTCACAGATACGCAGTATTTT. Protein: CASSTLPAGVTDTQYF.